This T cell receptor beta chain was documented in a study of blood T cell repertoires in COVID-19. About the study: Sites in the United States, Italy and Spain provided acute and convalescent COVID-19 samples.

V was shortened by 3 bases and J by 4 bases, with 15 bases between the two germline ends. Germline V gives CDR1 DFQATT, CDR2 SNEGSKA (reference sequence). The CDR3 consists of 14 residues. Original handling: It was from reference gene primer amplification that nucleated cell counts were estimated. Data came from immunoSEQ multiplex PCR; TCRdb stores just in-frame clones and leaves some out. Clone size and the V and J calls come from that table; the DNA yielded D and trimming. The data contain fewer than 200,000 clones, 65% to 85% of them singletons. The genes are TRBV20-1 and TRBJ1-2; TRBD1 might be the D (5 bases). Sequenced: peripheral blood. The TCR sequence derives from a woman at least 80 years old with active or convalescent COVID-19. The CDR3: CSASSGGTAYGYTF. In DNA, the CDR3 is TGCAGTGCTAGTTCAGGAGGGACGGCCTATGGCTACACCTTC.